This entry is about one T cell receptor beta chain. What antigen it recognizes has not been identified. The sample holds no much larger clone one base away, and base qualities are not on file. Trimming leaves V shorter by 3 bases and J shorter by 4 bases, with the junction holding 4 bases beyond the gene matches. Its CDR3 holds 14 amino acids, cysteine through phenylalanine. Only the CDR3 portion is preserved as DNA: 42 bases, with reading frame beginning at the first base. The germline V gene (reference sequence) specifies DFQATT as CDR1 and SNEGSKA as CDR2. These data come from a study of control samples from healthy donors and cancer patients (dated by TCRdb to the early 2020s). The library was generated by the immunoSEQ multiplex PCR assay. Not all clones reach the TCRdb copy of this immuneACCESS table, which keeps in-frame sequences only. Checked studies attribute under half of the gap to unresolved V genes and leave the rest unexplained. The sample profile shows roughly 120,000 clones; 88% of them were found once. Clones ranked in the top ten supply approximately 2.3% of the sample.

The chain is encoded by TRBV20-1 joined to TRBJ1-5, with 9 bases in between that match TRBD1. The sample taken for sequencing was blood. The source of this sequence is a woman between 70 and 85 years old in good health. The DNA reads TGCAGTGCTAGTTTCGGACAGGGGAATCAGCCCCAGCATTTT. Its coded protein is CSASFGQGNQPQHF.